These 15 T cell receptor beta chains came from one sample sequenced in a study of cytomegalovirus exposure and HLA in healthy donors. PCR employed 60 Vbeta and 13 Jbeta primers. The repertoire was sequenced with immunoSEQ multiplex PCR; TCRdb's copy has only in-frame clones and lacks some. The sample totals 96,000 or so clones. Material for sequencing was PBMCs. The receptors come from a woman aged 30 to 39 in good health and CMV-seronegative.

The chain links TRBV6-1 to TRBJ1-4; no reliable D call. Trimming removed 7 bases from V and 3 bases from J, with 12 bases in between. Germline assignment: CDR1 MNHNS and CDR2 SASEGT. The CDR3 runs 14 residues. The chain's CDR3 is CASTGSWANEKLFF. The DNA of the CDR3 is TGTGCCAGCACGGGGAGTTGGGCTAATGAAAAACTGTTTTTT.

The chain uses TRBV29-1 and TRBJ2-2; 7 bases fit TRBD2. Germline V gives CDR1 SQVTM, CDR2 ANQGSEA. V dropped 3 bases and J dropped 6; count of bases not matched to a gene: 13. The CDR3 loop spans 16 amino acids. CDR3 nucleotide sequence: TGCAGCGTTGAGGTTCTGGGCGGGAGTGTACCCGGGGAGCTGTTTTTT. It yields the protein CSVEVLGGSVPGELFF.

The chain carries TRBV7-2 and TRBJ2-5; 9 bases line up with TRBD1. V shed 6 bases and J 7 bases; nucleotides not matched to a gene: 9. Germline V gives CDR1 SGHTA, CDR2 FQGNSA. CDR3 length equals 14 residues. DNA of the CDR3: TGTGCCAGCAGTTTACAGGGGGCGTCTGGGACCCAGTACTTC. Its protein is CASSLQGASGTQYF.

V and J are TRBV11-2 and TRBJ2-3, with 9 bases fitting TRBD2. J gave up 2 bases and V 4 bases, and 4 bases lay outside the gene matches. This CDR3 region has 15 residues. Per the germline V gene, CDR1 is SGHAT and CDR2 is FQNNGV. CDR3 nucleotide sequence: TGTGCCAGCAGCTCGACTAGCGGCTTCACAGATACGCAGTATTTT. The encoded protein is CASSSTSGFTDTQYF.

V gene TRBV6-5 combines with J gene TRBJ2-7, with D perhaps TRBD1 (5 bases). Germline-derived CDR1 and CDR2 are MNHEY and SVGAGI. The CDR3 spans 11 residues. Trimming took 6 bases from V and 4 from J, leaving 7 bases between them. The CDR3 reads CASRGVYEQYF. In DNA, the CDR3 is TGTGCCAGCAGAGGGGTTTACGAGCAGTACTTC.

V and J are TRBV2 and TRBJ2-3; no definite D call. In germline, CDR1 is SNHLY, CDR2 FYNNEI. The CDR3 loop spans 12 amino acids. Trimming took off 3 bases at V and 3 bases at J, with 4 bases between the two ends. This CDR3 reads CASSDRTDTQYF. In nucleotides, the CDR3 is TGTGCCAGCAGTGACAGGACAGATACGCAGTATTTT.

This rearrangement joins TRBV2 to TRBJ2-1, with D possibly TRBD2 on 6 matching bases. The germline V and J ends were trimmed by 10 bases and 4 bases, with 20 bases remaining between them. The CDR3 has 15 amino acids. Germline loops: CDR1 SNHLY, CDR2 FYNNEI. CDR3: CATSNQLGGYNEQFF. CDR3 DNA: TGTGCCACCAGCAACCAACTCGGGGGATACAATGAGCAGTTCTTC.

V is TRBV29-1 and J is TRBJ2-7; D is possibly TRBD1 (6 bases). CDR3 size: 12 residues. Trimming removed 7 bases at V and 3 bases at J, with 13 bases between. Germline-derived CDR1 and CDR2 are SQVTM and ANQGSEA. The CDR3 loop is CSARTEFYEQYF. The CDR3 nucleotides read TGCAGCGCCAGGACAGAATTCTACGAGCAGTACTTC.

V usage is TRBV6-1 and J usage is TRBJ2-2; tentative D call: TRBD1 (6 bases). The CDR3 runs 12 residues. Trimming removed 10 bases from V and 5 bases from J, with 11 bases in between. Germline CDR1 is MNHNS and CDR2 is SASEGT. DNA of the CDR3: TGTGCCAATTCAAGGGGGACCGGGGAGCTGTTTTTT. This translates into CANSRGTGELFF.

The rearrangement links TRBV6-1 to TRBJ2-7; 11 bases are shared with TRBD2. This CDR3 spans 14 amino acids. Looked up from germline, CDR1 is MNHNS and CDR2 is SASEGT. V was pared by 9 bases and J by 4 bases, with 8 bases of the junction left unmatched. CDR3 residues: CASMTGLAVYEQYF. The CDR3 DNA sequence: TGTGCCAGTATGACGGGACTAGCGGTTTACGAGCAGTACTTC.

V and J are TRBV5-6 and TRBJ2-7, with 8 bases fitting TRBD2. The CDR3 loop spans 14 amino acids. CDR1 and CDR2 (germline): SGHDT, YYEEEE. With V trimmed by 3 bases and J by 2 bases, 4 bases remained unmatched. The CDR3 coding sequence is TGTGCCAGCAGCTGGGGGACTAGTACCTACGAGCAGTACTTC. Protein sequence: CASSWGTSTYEQYF.

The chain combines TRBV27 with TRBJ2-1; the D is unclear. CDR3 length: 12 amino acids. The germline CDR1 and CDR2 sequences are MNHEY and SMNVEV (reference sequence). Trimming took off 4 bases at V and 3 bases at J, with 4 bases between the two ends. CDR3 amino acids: CASSSNYNEQFF. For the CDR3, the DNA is TGTGCCAGCAGTTCCAACTACAATGAGCAGTTCTTC.

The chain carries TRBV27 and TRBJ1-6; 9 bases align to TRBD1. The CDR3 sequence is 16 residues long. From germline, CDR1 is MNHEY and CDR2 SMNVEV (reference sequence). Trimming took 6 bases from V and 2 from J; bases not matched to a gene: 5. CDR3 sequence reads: CASSPGQGTYNSPLHF. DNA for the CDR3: TGTGCCAGCAGCCCCGGACAGGGGACCTATAATTCACCCCTCCACTTT.

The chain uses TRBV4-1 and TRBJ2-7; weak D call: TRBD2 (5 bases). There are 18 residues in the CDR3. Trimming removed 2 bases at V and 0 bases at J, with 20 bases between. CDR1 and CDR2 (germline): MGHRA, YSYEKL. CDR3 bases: TGCGCCAGCAGCCAAATGTTCCGGGTGGTGGGGAGCTCCTACGAGCAGTACTTC. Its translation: CASSQMFRVVGSSYEQYF.

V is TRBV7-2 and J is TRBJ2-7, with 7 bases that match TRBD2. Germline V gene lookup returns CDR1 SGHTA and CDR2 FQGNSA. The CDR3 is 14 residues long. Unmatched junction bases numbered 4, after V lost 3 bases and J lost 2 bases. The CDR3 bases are TGTGCCAGCAGCTTCAATGCGGGGGCCTACGAGCAGTACTTC. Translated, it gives CASSFNAGAYEQYF. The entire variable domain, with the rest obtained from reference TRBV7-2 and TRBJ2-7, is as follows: GAGVSQSPSNKVTEKGKDVELRCDPISGHTALYWYRQSLGQGLEFLIYFQGNSAPDKSGLPSDRFSAERTGGSVSTLTIQRTQQEDSAVYLCASSFNAGAYEQYFGPGTRLTVT.